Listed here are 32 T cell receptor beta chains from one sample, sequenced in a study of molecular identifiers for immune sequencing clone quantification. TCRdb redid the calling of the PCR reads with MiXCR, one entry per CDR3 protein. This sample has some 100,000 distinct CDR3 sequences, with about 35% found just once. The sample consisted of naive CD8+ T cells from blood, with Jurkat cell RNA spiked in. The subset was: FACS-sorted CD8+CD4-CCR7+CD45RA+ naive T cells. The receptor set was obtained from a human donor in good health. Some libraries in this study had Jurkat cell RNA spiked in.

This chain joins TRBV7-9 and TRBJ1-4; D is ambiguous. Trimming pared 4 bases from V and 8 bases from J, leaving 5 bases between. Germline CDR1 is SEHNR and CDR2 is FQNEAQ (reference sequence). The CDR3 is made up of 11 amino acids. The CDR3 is CASSSAEKLFF. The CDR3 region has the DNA TGTGCCAGCAGCTCAGCGGAAAAACTGTTTTTT.

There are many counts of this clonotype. CDR3 coding DNA: TGTGCCAGCAGTGAATGGGGGACAGGGAGGTACGAGCAGTACTTC. Its protein is CASSEWGTGRYEQYF. This chain links TRBV6-1 with TRBJ2-7; TRBD1 aligns across 9 bases. The germline V gene encodes CDR1 MNHNS and CDR2 SASEGT. This CDR3 spans 15 amino acids. V gave up 2 bases and J gave up 4 bases; unmatched junction bases: 6.

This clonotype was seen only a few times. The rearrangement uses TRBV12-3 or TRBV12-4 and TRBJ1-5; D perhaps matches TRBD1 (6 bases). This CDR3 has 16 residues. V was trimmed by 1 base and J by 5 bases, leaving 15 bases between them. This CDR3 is CASSLGGRGFDQPQHF. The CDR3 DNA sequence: TGTGCCAGCAGTTTAGGCGGCAGGGGATTTGATCAGCCCCAGCATTTT.

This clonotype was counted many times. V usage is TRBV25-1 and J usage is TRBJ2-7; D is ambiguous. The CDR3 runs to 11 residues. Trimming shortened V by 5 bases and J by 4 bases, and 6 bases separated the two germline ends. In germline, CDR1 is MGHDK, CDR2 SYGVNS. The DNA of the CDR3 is TGTGCCAGCAGTAGTGCATACGAGCAGTACTTC. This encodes CASSSAYEQYF.

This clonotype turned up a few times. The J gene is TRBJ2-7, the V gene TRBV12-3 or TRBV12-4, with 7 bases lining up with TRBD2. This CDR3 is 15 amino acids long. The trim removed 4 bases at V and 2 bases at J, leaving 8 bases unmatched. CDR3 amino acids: CASSSVPSGAYEQYF. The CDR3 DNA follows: TGTGCCAGCAGTTCCGTCCCTAGCGGAGCCTACGAGCAGTACTTC.

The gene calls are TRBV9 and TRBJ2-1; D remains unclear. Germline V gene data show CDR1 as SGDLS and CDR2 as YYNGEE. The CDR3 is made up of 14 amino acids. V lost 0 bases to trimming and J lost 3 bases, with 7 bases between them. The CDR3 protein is CASSVGGNYNEQFF. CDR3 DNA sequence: TGTGCCAGCAGCGTAGGCGGCAACTACAATGAGCAGTTCTTC.

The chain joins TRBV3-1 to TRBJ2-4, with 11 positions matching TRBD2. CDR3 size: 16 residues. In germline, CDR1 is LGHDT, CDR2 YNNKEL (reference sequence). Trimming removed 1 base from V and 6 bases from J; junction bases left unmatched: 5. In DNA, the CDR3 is TGTGCCAGCAGCCAAGCACTAGCGGGAGCAGTAAACATTCAGTACTTC. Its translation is CASSQALAGAVNIQYF.

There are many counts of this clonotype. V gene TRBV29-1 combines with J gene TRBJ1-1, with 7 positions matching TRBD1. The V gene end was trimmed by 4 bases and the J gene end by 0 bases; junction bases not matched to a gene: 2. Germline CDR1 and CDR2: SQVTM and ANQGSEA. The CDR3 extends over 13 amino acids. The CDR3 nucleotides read TGCAGCGTTGGGGGGACAGTGAACACTGAAGCTTTCTTT. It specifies CSVGGTVNTEAFF. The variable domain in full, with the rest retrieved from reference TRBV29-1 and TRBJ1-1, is SAVISQKPSRDICQRGTSLTIQCQVDSQVTMMFWYRQQPGQSLTLIATANQGSEATYESGFVIDKFPISRPNLTFSTLTVSNMSPEDSSIYLCSVGGTVNTEAFFGQGTRLTVV.

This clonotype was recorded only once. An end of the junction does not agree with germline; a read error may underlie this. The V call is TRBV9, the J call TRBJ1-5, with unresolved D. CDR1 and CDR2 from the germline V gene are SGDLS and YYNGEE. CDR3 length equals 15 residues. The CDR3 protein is CASSPFSDSNLPQLF. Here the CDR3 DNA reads TGTGCCAGCAGCCCATTCTCCGATAGCAATCTGCCCCAGCTTTTT.

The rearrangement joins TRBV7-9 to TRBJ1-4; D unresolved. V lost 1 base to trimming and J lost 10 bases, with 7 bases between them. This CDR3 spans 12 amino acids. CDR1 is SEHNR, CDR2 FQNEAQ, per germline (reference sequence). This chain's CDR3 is CASSLELGKLFF. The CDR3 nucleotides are TGTGCCAGCAGCTTAGAGTTGGGAAAACTGTTTTTT.

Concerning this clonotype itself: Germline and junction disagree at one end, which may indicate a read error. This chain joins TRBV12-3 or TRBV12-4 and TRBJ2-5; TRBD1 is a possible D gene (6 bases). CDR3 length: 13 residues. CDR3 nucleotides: TGTGCCAGCTCAAACCAGGGGAGCAAAGTAACTGTCTTC. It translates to CASSNQGSKVTVF.

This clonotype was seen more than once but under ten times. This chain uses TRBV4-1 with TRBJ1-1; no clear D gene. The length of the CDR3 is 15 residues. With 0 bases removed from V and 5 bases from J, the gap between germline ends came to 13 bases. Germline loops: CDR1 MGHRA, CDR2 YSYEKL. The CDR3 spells CASSQEPSGLTEAFF. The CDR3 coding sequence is TGCGCCAGCAGCCAAGAACCAAGTGGGTTAACTGAAGCTTTCTTT.

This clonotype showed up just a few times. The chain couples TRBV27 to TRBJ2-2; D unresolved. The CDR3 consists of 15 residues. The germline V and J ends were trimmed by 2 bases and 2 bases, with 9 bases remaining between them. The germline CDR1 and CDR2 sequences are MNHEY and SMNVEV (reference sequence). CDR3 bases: TGTGCCAGCAGTTTAGTCAGGCAAAACACCGGGGAGCTGTTTTTT. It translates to CASSLVRQNTGELFF.

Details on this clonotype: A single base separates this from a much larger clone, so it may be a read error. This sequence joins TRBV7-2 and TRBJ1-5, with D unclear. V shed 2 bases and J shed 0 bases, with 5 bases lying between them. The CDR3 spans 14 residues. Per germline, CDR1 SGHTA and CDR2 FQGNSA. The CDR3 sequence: CASSLRYSNQPQHF. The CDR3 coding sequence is TGTGCCAGCAGCTTACGCTATAGCAATCAGCCCCAGCATTTT.

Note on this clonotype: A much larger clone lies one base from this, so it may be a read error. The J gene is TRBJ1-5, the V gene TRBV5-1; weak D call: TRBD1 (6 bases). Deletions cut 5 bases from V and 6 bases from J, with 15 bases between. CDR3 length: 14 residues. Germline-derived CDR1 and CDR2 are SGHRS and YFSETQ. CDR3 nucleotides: TGCGCCAGCAGTGCCAACTCGGACAGTCAGCCCCAGCATTTT. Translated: CASSANSDSQPQHF.

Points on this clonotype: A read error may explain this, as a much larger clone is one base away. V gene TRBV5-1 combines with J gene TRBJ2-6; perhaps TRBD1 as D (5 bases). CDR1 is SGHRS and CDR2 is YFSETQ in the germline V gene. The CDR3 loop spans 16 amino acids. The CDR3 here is CASSLSGPPGANALTF. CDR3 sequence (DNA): TGCGCCAGCAGCTTGTCAGGGCCACCTGGGGCCAACGCCCTGACTTTC.

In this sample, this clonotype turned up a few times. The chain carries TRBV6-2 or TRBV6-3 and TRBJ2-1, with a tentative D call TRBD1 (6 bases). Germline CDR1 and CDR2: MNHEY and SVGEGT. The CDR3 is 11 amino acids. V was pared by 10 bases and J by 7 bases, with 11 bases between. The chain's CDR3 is CAIGRGNEQFF. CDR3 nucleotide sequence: TGTGCCATCGGAAGGGGGAATGAGCAGTTCTTC.

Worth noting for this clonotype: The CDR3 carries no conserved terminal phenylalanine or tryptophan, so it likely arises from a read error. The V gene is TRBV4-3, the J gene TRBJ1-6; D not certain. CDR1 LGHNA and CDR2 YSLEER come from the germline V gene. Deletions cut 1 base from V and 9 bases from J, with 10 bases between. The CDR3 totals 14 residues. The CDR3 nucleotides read TGCGCCAGCAGCCAAGGAGTCGCCTCTTCACCCCTCCACTAT. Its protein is CASSQGVASSPLHY.

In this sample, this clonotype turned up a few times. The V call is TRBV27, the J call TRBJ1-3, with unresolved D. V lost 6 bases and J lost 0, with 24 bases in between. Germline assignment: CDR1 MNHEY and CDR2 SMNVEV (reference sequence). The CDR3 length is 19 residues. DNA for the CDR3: TGTGCCAGCAGCGAAACCGCACCCAATGGCGGCTACTCTGGAAACACCATATATTTT. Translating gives CASSETAPNGGYSGNTIYF.

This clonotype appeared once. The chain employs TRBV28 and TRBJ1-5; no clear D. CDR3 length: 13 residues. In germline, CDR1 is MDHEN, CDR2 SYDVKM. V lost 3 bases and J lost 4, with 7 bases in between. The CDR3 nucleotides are TGTGCCAGCAGTTTCGTAGAGAATCAGCCCCAGCATTTT. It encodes CASSFVENQPQHF.

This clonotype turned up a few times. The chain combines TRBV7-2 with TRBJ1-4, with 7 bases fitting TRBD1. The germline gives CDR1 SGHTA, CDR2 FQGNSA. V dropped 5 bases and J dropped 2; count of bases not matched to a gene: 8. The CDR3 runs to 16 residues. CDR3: CASSAQGEATNEKLFF. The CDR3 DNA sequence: TGTGCCAGCAGCGCCCAGGGGGAGGCCACTAATGAAAAACTGTTTTTT.

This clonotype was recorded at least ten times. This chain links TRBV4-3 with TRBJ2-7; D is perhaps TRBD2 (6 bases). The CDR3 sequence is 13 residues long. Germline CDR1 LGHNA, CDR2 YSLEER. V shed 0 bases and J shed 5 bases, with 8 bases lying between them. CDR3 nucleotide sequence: TGCGCCAGCAGCCAAGAGGAGGGTAACGAGCAGTACTTC. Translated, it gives CASSQEEGNEQYF.

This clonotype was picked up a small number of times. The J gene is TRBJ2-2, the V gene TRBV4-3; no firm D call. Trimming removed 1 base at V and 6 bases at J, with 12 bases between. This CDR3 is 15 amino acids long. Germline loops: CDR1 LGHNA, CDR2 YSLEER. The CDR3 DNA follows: TGCGCCAGCAGCCAAGGGGCGGAGAATCCCGGGGAGCTGTTTTTT. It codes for CASSQGAENPGELFF.

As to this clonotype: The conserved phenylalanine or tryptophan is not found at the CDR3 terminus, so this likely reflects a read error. The DNA for the CDR3 is TGTGCCCCCCGGGGCGGGAGTACCCAAGAGACCCAGTACATC. It is translated as CAPRGGSTQETQYI. This chain joins TRBV2 and TRBJ2-5, with 7 bases matching TRBD2. Germline-derived CDR1 and CDR2 are SNHLY and FYNNEI. With 11 bases clipped from V and 1 base from J, the junction kept 10 bases outside the gene matches. CDR3 length: 14 residues.

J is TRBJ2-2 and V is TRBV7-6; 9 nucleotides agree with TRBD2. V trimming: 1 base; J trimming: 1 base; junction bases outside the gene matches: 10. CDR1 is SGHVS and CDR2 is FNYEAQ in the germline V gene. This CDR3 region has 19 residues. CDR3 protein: CASSLVWLAGPRNTGELFF. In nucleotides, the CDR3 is TGTGCCAGCAGCTTAGTTTGGCTAGCGGGACCTCGGAACACCGGGGAGCTGTTTTTT.

The CDR3 loop reads CASSLSPRTGRETQYF. The CDR3 DNA sequence: TGTGCCAGCAGTTTATCCCCGCGGACAGGGCGAGAGACCCAGTACTTC. V and J are TRBV27 and TRBJ2-5, with 8 nucleotides matching TRBD1. The CDR3 totals 16 residues. The germline V gene encodes CDR1 MNHEY and CDR2 SMNVEV (reference sequence). After removal of 0 bases from V and 4 bases from J, the junction contained 7 bases not matched to a gene.

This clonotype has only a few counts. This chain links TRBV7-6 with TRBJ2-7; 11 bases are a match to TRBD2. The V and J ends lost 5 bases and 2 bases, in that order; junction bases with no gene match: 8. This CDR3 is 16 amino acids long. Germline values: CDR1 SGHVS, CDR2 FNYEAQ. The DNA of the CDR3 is TGTGCCAGCAGCCCCGCAATAGCGGGAGGGGCCTACGAGCAGTACTTC. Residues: CASSPAIAGGAYEQYF.

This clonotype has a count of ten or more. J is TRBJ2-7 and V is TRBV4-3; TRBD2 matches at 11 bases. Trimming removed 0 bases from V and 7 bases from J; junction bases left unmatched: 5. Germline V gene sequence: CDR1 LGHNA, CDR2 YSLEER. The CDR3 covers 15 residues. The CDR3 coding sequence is TGCGCCAGCAGCCAAGATGTTAGCGGGAGGGCTGAGCAGTACTTC. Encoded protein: CASSQDVSGRAEQYF.

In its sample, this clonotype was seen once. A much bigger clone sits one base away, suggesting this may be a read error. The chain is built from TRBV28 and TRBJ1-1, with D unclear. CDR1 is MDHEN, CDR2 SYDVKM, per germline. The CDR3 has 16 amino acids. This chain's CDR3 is CASSRLGDSPVTEAYF. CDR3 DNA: TGTGCCAGCAGTCGATTGGGCGACTCCCCGGTAACTGAAGCTTACTTT. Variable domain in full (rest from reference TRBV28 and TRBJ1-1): DVKVTQSSRYLVKRTGEKVFLECVQDMDHENMFWYRQDPGLGLRLIYFSYDVKMKEKGDIPEGYSVSREKKERFSLILESASTNQTSMYLCASSRLGDSPVTEAYFGQGTRLTVV.

In DNA, the CDR3 is TGTGCCAGCAGTGACCCCCGACTAGCGGGAGGGGCAAACACCGGGGAGCTGTTTTTT. Amino acids: CASSDPRLAGGANTGELFF. The J gene is TRBJ2-2, the V gene TRBV28, with 14 nucleotides matching TRBD2. The CDR3 consists of 19 residues. V gave up 5 bases and J gave up 2 bases; unmatched junction bases: 10. The germline CDR1 and CDR2 sequences are MDHEN and SYDVKM.

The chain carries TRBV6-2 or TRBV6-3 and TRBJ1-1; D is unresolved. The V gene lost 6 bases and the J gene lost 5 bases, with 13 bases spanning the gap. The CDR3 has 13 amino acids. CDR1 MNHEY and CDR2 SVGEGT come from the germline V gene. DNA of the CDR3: TGTGCCAGCAGGCTGGGTACCGTGACTGAAGCTTTCTTT. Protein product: CASRLGTVTEAFF.

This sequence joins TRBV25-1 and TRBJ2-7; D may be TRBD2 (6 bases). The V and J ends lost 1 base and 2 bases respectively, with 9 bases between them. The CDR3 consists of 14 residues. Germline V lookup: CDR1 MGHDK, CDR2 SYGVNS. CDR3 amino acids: CASSEFGLPYEQYF. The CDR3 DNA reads TGTGCCAGCAGTGAATTCGGACTACCCTACGAGCAGTACTTC.